What follows are 26 T cell receptor beta chains derived from one specimen sequenced in a study of beta chain features in type 1 diabetes. Study-level results: There was a moderate but significant shortening of TCRB CDR3s in all four CD4+ subsets of Type 1 diabetes patients.

These receptors lack a known antigen. Expressed TCRB transcripts were sequenced because the entire RNA isolate underwent reverse transcription. TCRdb's copy holds only in-frame clones and misses some; the assay was immunoSEQ multiplex PCR. This sample has tens of thousands of clones; over 40% occur once, and the top ten carry more than 1.4%. Material for sequencing was Tregs from blood. The receptors here all came from a man between 25 and 39 years old with type 1 diabetes.

The chain combines TRBV19 with TRBJ2-7; maybe TRBD2 (6 bases). Germline values: CDR1 LNHDA, CDR2 SQIVND (reference sequence). This CDR3 is built from 16 residues. Between the trimmed V and J ends, which lost 5 bases and 3 bases, there was a span of 20 bases. The CDR3 here is CASSLSHRLESYEQYF. DNA for the CDR3: TGTGCCAGTAGTCTATCACACCGACTAGAGAGCTACGAGCAGTACTTC.

The gene calls are TRBV6-6 and TRBJ1-2; 7 bases line up with TRBD1. V shed 11 bases and J 0 bases; nucleotides not matched to a gene: 6. CDR3 length: 13 residues. Germline assignment: CDR1 MNHNY and CDR2 SVGAGI (reference sequence). In nucleotides, the CDR3 is TGTGCCGGACGACAGGGAGCTAACTATGGCTACACCTTC. This sequence encodes CAGRQGANYGYTF.

The chain has TRBV5-1 and TRBJ2-7; D may be TRBD1 (5 bases). Germline assignment: CDR1 SGHRS and CDR2 YFSETQ. The CDR3 sequence is 15 residues long. The V gene lost 0 bases and the J gene lost 1 base, with 11 bases spanning the gap. CDR3 region: CASSLGHDRSYEQYF. DNA of the CDR3: TGCGCCAGCAGCTTGGGCCATGACAGATCCTACGAGCAGTACTTC.

This clone was observed a few times. The chain recombines TRBV5-1 with TRBJ1-5, with D unclear. CDR3 length: 14 amino acids. Trimming pared 4 bases from V and 5 bases from J, leaving 13 bases between. Per germline, CDR1 SGHRS and CDR2 YFSETQ. The CDR3 loop is CASSIGDEDQPQHF. DNA of the CDR3: TGCGCCAGCAGCATCGGGGATGAGGATCAGCCCCAGCATTTT.

The genes are TRBV7-6 and TRBJ2-2; D is possibly TRBD2 (5 bases). V was cut by 2 bases and J by 4 bases, with 8 bases left in between. This CDR3 spans 14 amino acids. Germline loops: CDR1 SGHVS, CDR2 FNYEAQ. As DNA, the CDR3 is TGTGCCAGCAGCTTAAGCGGTATCACCGGGGAGCTGTTTTTT. Encoded protein: CASSLSGITGELFF.

This clone turned up a few times. This chain joins TRBV5-1 and TRBJ2-5; TRBD1 agrees at 9 bases. The J call may be in error: the DNA end matches TRBJ2-7 better. This CDR3 is built from 15 residues. Per germline, CDR1 SGHRS and CDR2 YFSETQ. The DNA of the CDR3 is TGCGCCAGCAGCCCCCAGGGGACAGGGATGGGCGAGCAGTACTTC. Its translation: CASSPQGTGMGEQYF.

V usage is TRBV7-2 and J usage is TRBJ2-7, with TRBD1 matching over 7 bases. Trimming removed 5 bases from V and 5 bases from J; junction bases left unmatched: 12. Germline lookup yields CDR1 SGHTA and CDR2 FQGNSA. The CDR3 extends over 15 amino acids. Here the CDR3 DNA reads TGTGCCAGCAGCCCCCTTGCACAGGGGAAGAACGAGCAGTACTTC. Its protein is CASSPLAQGKNEQYF. Based on the CDR3 plus reference TRBV7-2 and TRBJ2-7, the full variable domain is GAGVSQSPSNKVTEKGKDVELRCDPISGHTALYWYRQSLGQGLEFLIYFQGNSAPDKSGLPSDRFSAERTGGSVSTLTIQRTQQEDSAVYLCASSPLAQGKNEQYFGPGTRLTVT.

This sequence joins TRBV6-5 and TRBJ1-4, with D perhaps TRBD1 (5 bases). Germline values: CDR1 MNHEY, CDR2 SVGAGI. The ends were cut back, 7 bases at V and 4 bases at J, with 10 bases in the middle. The CDR3 covers 13 residues. CDR3 bases: TGTGCCAGCAAGAAGGGACTTAATGAAAAACTGTTTTTT. Translating it yields CASKKGLNEKLFF.

The chain uses TRBV18 and TRBJ1-1; D remains unclear. CDR1 and CDR2 from the germline V gene are KGHSH and LQKENI. The germline V and J ends were trimmed by 3 bases and 3 bases, with 11 bases remaining between them. The CDR3 length is 14 residues. CDR3 sequence reads: CASSPTDRDTEAFF. The CDR3 DNA sequence: TGTGCCAGCTCACCTACTGACCGGGACACTGAAGCTTTCTTT.

The rearrangement links TRBV7-8 to TRBJ2-1, with a possible D match to TRBD1 (6 bases). V dropped 7 bases and J dropped 0 bases, with 13 bases sitting between them. The CDR3 extends over 15 amino acids. Germline V gene data show CDR1 as SGHVS and CDR2 as FQNEAQ. This CDR3 reads CASTPDRSSYNEQFF. The CDR3 DNA sequence: TGTGCCAGCACCCCTGACAGGAGCTCCTACAATGAGCAGTTCTTC.

This clone has a single count. The chain is built from TRBV29-1 and TRBJ2-1; 8 nucleotides match TRBD2. The CDR3 sequence is 15 residues long. V shed 5 bases and J 2 bases; nucleotides not matched to a gene: 8. The V gene's germline CDR1 is SQVTM and CDR2 ANQGSEA. Written as DNA, the CDR3 is TGCAGCGTTAAGACGGGAGGGGGGCCCTACAATGAGCAGTTCTTC. Amino acid sequence: CSVKTGGGPYNEQFF.

The chain combines TRBV7-6 with TRBJ2-7, with D possibly TRBD2 on 5 matching bases. CDR1 is SGHVS, CDR2 FNYEAQ, per germline. Trimming left V 2 bases short and J 12 bases short, with 17 bases between. This CDR3 comprises 13 residues. This CDR3 reads CASSLRSDDYLYF. The CDR3 DNA follows: TGTGCCAGCAGCTTAAGGAGCGACGACTATCTGTACTTC.

This clone showed up just a few times. V usage is TRBV2 and J usage is TRBJ2-1; D is perhaps TRBD1 (5 bases). Trimming shortened V by 0 bases and J by 10 bases, and 10 bases separated the two germline ends. Germline V gene sequence: CDR1 SNHLY, CDR2 FYNNEI. The CDR3 spans 13 residues. CDR3 amino acids: CASSEAQGSEQFF. The CDR3 region has the DNA TGTGCCAGCAGTGAAGCCCAGGGATCCGAGCAGTTCTTC.

The chain combines TRBV28 with TRBJ2-1; 11 bases align to TRBD2. Germline trimming cut 6 bases from V and 5 bases from J; bases unmatched to any gene: 12. CDR1 is MDHEN and CDR2 is SYDVKM in the germline V gene. CDR3 size: 17 residues. The CDR3 nucleotides read TGTGCCAGCAGCCTTATATTGCCTAGCGGGGGGCACAATGAGCAGTTCTTC. It codes for CASSLILPSGGHNEQFF.

The chain carries TRBV28 and TRBJ2-5; perhaps TRBD1 as D (6 bases). The tail of the sequence fits TRBJ2-7 better, so the J call may be wrong. This CDR3 spans 12 amino acids. Germline V gene lookup returns CDR1 MDHEN and CDR2 SYDVKM. The CDR3 reads CASSLRGYEQYF. CDR3 sequence (DNA): TGTGCCAGCAGTCTCAGGGGATACGAGCAGTACTTC.

This clone was counted a single time. The CDR3 here is CASGEVQGNSPLHF. CDR3 nucleotides: TGTGCCAGCGGGGAGGTACAGGGGAATTCACCCCTCCACTTT. The chain combines TRBV6-1 with TRBJ1-6; TRBD1 aligns across 7 bases. J lost 7 bases, V lost 8 bases, and 8 bases had no gene match. Germline CDR1 is MNHNS and CDR2 is SASEGT. The CDR3 contains 14 residues.

The chain employs TRBV28 and TRBJ2-2, with 7 bases identical to TRBD1. J gave up 2 bases and V 11 bases, and 5 bases lay outside the gene matches. The V gene's germline CDR1 is MDHEN and CDR2 SYDVKM. The CDR3 is made up of 13 amino acids. In DNA form, the CDR3 reads TGTGCCGCCAGGGGGTCCAACACCGGGGAGCTGTTTTTT. Translated, it gives CAARGSNTGELFF.

This clone was counted only a few times. The V and J genes are TRBV7-3 and TRBJ1-2; 11 nucleotides agree with TRBD1. The ends lost 5 bases at V and 4 bases at J; junction bases unmatched: 9. CDR1 SGHTA and CDR2 FQGTGA come from the germline V gene. The CDR3 has 16 residues. The CDR3 is CASSQTGTGGIYGYTF. Written as DNA, the CDR3 is TGTGCCAGCAGCCAAACCGGGACAGGGGGGATCTATGGCTACACCTTC.

This chain uses TRBV7-2 with TRBJ2-1, with 8 bases identical to TRBD2. The junction had 13 bases not matched to a gene; V was cut back by 7 bases and J by 8 bases. The CDR3 is 15 amino acids. CDR1 is SGHTA, CDR2 FQGNSA, per germline. In nucleotides, the CDR3 is TGTGCCAGCACGGGAAGACGAAGCGGGAGCGATGAGCAGTTCTTC. This translates into CASTGRRSGSDEQFF.

The sample holds a few counts of this clone. The chain employs TRBV2 and TRBJ2-6, with D perhaps TRBD1 (5 bases). V was shortened by 3 bases and J by 2 bases, with 8 bases between the two germline ends. Per the germline V gene, CDR1 is SNHLY and CDR2 is FYNNEI. The CDR3 is 15 residues long. The CDR3 coding sequence is TGTGCCAGCAGTGAGGCAGGGACTGGGGCCAACGTCCTGACTTTC. Translated: CASSEAGTGANVLTF.

The V gene is TRBV25-1, the J gene TRBJ2-6, with TRBD1 matching 8 bases. J gave up 5 bases and V 5 bases, and 8 bases lay outside the gene matches. CDR3 length equals 16 residues. The germline CDR1 and CDR2 sequences are MGHDK and SYGVNS. In DNA, the CDR3 is TGTGCCAGCAGTTCCCAGGGGGCGCCTAGGGCCAACGTCCTGACTTTC. Protein: CASSSQGAPRANVLTF.

The V call is TRBV2, the J call TRBJ2-5; D is unresolved. Germline CDR1 and CDR2: SNHLY and FYNNEI. V lost 3 bases and J 3 bases, leaving 2 bases between the germline ends. The length of the CDR3 is 11 residues. The CDR3 sequence: CASSDEETQYF. The DNA of the CDR3 is TGTGCCAGCAGTGACGAAGAGACCCAGTACTTC.

The table lists this clone with a few counts. The chain uses TRBV6-1 and TRBJ1-1; tentatively, D is TRBD1 (6 bases). The CDR3 runs to 13 residues. V was cut by 0 bases and J by 5 bases, with 7 bases left in between. In germline, CDR1 is MNHNS, CDR2 SASEGT. CDR3 loop: CASSEAGATEAFF. The CDR3 coding sequence is TGTGCCAGCAGTGAAGCGGGGGCGACTGAAGCTTTCTTT.

This chain uses TRBV5-1 with TRBJ2-1; D might be TRBD2 (6 bases). This CDR3 has 15 amino acids. From germline, CDR1 is SGHRS and CDR2 YFSETQ. V gave up 4 bases and J gave up 3 bases, with 14 bases separating them. This CDR3 is CASSTDLAYYNEQFF. For the CDR3, the DNA is TGCGCCAGCAGCACTGATCTAGCGTACTACAATGAGCAGTTCTTC.

V usage is TRBV7-9 and J usage is TRBJ1-5; TRBD1 agrees at 7 bases. Losses at the gene ends were 3 bases for V and 5 bases for J; bases not matched to a gene: 4. Germline V gene data show CDR1 as SEHNR and CDR2 as FQNEAQ (reference sequence). The CDR3 length is 14 residues. The CDR3 region has the DNA TGTGCCAGCAGCTTCGGAGGGGGCGATCAGCCCCAGCATTTT. This sequence encodes CASSFGGGDQPQHF.

The chain employs TRBV7-3 and TRBJ2-3, with TRBD2 matching over 7 bases. Trimming took 2 bases from V and 1 from J; bases not matched to a gene: 0. Germline CDR1 reads SGHTA; CDR2 reads FQGTGA. CDR3 size: 14 residues. CDR3: CASSLAGGTDTQYF. The DNA for the CDR3 is TGTGCCAGCAGCTTAGCGGGGGGCACAGATACGCAGTATTTT. The entire variable domain, with the rest obtained from reference TRBV7-3 and TRBJ2-3, is as follows: GAGVSQTPSNKVTEKGKYVELRCDPISGHTALYWYRQSLGQGPEFLIYFQGTGAADDSGLPNDRFFAVRPEGSVSTLKIQRTERGDSAVYLCASSLAGGTDTQYFGPGTRLTVL.